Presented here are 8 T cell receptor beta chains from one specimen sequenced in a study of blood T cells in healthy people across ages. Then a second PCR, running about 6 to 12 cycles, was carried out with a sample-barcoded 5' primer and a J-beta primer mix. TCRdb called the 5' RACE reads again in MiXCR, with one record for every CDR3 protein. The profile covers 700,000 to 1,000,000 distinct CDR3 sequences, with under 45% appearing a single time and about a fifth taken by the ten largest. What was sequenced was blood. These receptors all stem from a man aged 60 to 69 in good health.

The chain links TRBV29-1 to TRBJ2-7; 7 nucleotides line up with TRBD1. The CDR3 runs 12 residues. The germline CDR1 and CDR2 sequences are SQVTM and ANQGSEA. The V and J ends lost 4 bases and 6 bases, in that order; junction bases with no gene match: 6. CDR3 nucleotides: TGCAGCGTTGCTAGGGGGCCGTCCGAGCAGTACTTC. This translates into CSVARGPSEQYF.

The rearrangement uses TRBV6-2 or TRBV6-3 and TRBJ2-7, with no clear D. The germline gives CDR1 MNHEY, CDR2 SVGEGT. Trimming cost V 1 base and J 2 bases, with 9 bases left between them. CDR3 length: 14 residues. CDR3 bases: TGTGCCAGCAGTTACTACTCCACCACCTACGAGCAGTACTTC. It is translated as CASSYYSTTYEQYF.

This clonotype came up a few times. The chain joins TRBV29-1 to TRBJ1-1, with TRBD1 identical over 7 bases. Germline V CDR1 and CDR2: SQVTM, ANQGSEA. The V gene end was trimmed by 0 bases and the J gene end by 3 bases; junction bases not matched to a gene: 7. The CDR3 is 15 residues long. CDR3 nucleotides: TGCAGCGTTGAAGATGGCAGGGGGGGGGACACTGAAGCTTTCTTT. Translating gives CSVEDGRGGDTEAFF.

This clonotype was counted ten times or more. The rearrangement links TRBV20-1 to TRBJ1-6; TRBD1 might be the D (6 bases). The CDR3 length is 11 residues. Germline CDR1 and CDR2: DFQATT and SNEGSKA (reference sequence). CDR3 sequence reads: CGTRKGSPLHF. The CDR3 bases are TGCGGGACACGGAAGGGTTCACCCCTCCACTTT.

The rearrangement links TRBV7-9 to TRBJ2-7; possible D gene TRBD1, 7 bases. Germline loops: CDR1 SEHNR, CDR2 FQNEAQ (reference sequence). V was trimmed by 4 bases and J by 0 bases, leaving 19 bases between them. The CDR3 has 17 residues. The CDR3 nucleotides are TGTGCCAGCAGCTCGACTCAGGCAGGGGGAGGCTCCTACGAGCAGTACTTC. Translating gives CASSSTQAGGGSYEQYF.

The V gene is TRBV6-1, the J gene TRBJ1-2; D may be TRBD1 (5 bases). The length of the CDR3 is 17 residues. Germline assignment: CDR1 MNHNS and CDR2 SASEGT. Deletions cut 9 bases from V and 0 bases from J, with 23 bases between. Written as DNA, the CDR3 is TGTGCCAGTAATGAGCGATATCGGGGACGAACTAACTATGGCTACACCTTC. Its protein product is CASNERYRGRTNYGYTF.

CDR3 region: CAISGEAGGHHEQYF. The CDR3 DNA is TGTGCCATCAGTGGGGAAGCGGGGGGGCACCATGAGCAGTACTTC. V is TRBV10-3 and J is TRBJ2-5; 10 nucleotides match TRBD2. CDR1 is ENHRY and CDR2 is SYGVKD in the germline V gene. The CDR3 runs 15 residues. The V gene end was trimmed by 4 bases and the J gene end by 11 bases; junction bases not matched to a gene: 13.

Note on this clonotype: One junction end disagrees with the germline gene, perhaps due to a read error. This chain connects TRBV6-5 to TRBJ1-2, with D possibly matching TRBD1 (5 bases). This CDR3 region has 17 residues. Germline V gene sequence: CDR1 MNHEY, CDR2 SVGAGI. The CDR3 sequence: CASSYSTRTLTNCGYTF. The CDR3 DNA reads TGTGCCAGCAGTTACTCGACCAGGACACTTACTAACTGTGGCTACACCTTC.